This T cell receptor (beta chain) was observed in a study of chemoradiotherapy in HPV16-positive cancers. This CDR3 comprises 15 residues. Germline lookup yields CDR1 SGHNT and CDR2 YYREEE (reference sequence). J was trimmed by 0 bases and V by 0 bases; bases with no gene match: 2. TCRdb's copy holds only in-frame clones and misses some; the assay was immunoSEQ multiplex PCR. Here the sample spans approximately 23,000 clones, around nine tenths being singletons. This receptor was obtained from a human donor with HPV-associated anogenital cancer. The material sequenced was blood, taken from a patient who underwent chemoradiotherapy. This rearrangement joins TRBV5-4 to TRBJ1-1; 7 nucleotides align to TRBD1. DNA of the CDR3: TGTGCCAGCAGCTTGGGACAGGGATTGAACACTGAAGCTTTCTTT. It yields the protein CASSLGQGLNTEAFF.